This T cell receptor beta chain emerged from a study of blood T cell dynamics during melanoma immunotherapy. Details on this clone: The antigen is unknown.

Every bulk PBMC sample received the same 350 ng of DNA. Repertoires were generated with immunoSEQ multiplex PCR, while TCRdb's copy carries only in-frame clones and drops some. The sample has 9,500 to 14,000 clones; roughly nine tenths are singletons. General study points: Clones driving repertoire changes may be melanoma-specific or general immune activation.

The CDR3 has 15 amino acids. V dropped 4 bases and J dropped 0 bases, with 10 bases sitting between them. Germline V gives CDR1 SGHTA, CDR2 FQGTGA. Time point here: week 3, after first cycle of checkpoint inhibitor. One draw preceded checkpoint blockade; another followed its first cycle at week 3. The rearrangement links TRBV7-3 to TRBJ2-1, with D possibly TRBD1 on 6 matching bases. This sequence originates from a human donor with melanoma. The input for sequencing was blood, taken from a patient treated with checkpoint blockade. Written as DNA, the CDR3 is TGTGCCAGCAGCTCACAGGGTGTCTCCTACAATGAGCAGTTCTTC. This encodes CASSSQGVSYNEQFF.